These 9 T cell receptor beta chains share one sample of origin, sequenced in a study of regulatory T cells in long-lasting Graves disease. With iRepertoire HTBI primers and Arm-PCR of CDR3 regions, TCR beta libraries were built. TCRdb fed the multiplex PCR reads into MiXCR, producing one record per CDR3 protein. This sample has a few hundred thousand distinct CDR3 sequences, with 23% found just once. Time point: persistent/refractory GD, antithyroid drugs over 5 years with positive TRAb. RNA isolated from PBMCs was used to make the TCR library. The sample was peripheral blood mononuclear cells (PBMCs), taken when the disease was refractory, from a patient treated with antithyroid drugs. These TCRs come from a female donor with Graves disease.

This clonotype showed up just a few times. This sequence joins TRBV24-1 and TRBJ1-1; no reliable D call. The V end was cut by 4 bases, the J end by 7 bases, with 15 bases between. The CDR3 is 14 residues long. The germline V gene encodes CDR1 KGHDR and CDR2 SFDVKD. This CDR3 is CATSDPTLKHEAFF. In DNA form, the CDR3 reads TGTGCCACCAGTGACCCGACCCTTAAGCATGAAGCTTTCTTT.

This clonotype has more than one count but fewer than ten. The chain combines TRBV29-1 with TRBJ2-5; D is unclear. The CDR3 length is 14 residues. Germline assignment: CDR1 SQVTM and CDR2 ANQGSEA. Trimming cost V 4 bases and J 4 bases, with 16 bases left between them. CDR3 sequence reads: CSVVRVRLLETQYF. The CDR3 DNA sequence: TGCAGCGTTGTTAGGGTTAGATTATTAGAGACCCAGTACTTC. Combining the CDR3 with reference TRBV29-1 and TRBJ2-5 gives the whole variable domain SAVISQKPSRDICQRGTSLTIQCQVDSQVTMMFWYRQQPGQSLTLIATANQGSEATYESGFVIDKFPISRPNLTFSTLTVSNMSPEDSSIYLCSVVRVRLLETQYFGPGTRLLVL.

This clonotype has at least ten counts. The rearrangement joins TRBV28 to TRBJ2-2; 12 bases are shared with TRBD1. The germline V gene has CDR1 MDHEN and CDR2 SYDVKM. V gave up 5 bases and J gave up 9 bases; unmatched junction bases: 10. The CDR3 has 16 amino acids. In nucleotides, the CDR3 is TGTGCCAGCAGTACGGCGGGGGGACAGGGGGCAAGGGAGCTGTTTTTT. Encoded protein: CASSTAGGQGARELFF.

This clonotype has a count of ten or more. V gene TRBV10-3 combines with J gene TRBJ1-2, with 7 nucleotides matching TRBD1. CDR3 length: 15 residues. Looked up from germline, CDR1 is ENHRY and CDR2 is SYGVKD. The ends lost 3 bases at V and 3 bases at J; junction bases unmatched: 7. The CDR3 sequence: CAISDGGGKDYGYTF. CDR3 nucleotides: TGTGCCATCAGTGATGGAGGGGGCAAGGACTATGGCTACACCTTC.

Only a few counts were recorded for this clonotype. The chain uses TRBV28 and TRBJ2-7, with 7 bases fitting TRBD1. Trimming cost V 1 base and J 0 bases; bases outside gene matches: 6. CDR3 length: 16 residues. Germline V gives CDR1 MDHEN, CDR2 SYDVKM. CDR3 DNA: TGTGCCAGCAGTTTATACCTCGGGACAGCCTCCTACGAGCAGTACTTC. This sequence encodes CASSLYLGTASYEQYF.

This clonotype has only a few counts. The chain couples TRBV6-1 to TRBJ2-7; 9 bases line up with TRBD2. This CDR3 is built from 14 residues. Per the germline V gene, CDR1 is MNHNS and CDR2 is SASEGT. J gave up 5 bases and V 7 bases, and 9 bases lay outside the gene matches. CDR3: CASIQAGGFHEQYF. CDR3 in DNA: TGTGCCAGCATACAAGCGGGAGGCTTCCACGAGCAGTACTTC.

DNA of the CDR3: TGTGCCAGTGGCGACGGGACCTACGAGCAGTACTTC. Translating gives CASGDGTYEQYF. The chain recombines TRBV19 with TRBJ2-7, with D perhaps matching TRBD2 (5 bases). With 8 bases removed from V and 2 bases from J, the gap between germline ends came to 10 bases. Germline values: CDR1 LNHDA, CDR2 SQIVND (reference sequence). The CDR3 spans 12 residues.

This clonotype came up a few times. This chain links TRBV5-1 with TRBJ2-7, with D possibly TRBD2 on 5 matching bases. CDR1 is SGHRS and CDR2 is YFSETQ in the germline V gene. Trimming shortened V by 0 bases and J by 2 bases, and 18 bases separated the two germline ends. The CDR3 has 17 residues. The chain's CDR3 is CASSLAGVRGSTYEQYF. The CDR3 region has the DNA TGCGCCAGCAGCTTGGCCGGAGTCCGGGGATCAACCTACGAGCAGTACTTC.

V usage is TRBV7-2 and J usage is TRBJ1-5; D not resolved. The V and J ends lost 2 bases and 3 bases respectively, with 8 bases between them. Germline-derived CDR1 and CDR2 are SGHTA and FQGNSA. CDR3 length: 14 amino acids. The CDR3 protein is CASSLRQPNQPQHF. The CDR3, as DNA: TGTGCCAGCAGCTTACGACAACCCAATCAGCCCCAGCATTTT.